The 8 T cell receptor beta chains presented below share a single source sample, sequenced in a study of Tregs in tolerant kidney transplant recipients. Measured with immunoSEQ multiplex PCR; TCRdb has only the in-frame clones, and not every one. With around 13,000 clones in the sample, the ten largest clones hold roughly 29%. Mixed chimerism was transient after nonmyeloablative marrow transplants from related graft donors. The sequencing here drew on CD8+ T cells from blood (PBMCs), taken 6 months after the transplant. The origin of the receptors is a human patient who received a combined kidney and bone marrow transplant. The graft donor may have given rise to some T cells.

A remark on this clone: Read coverage stops 3 residues before the CDR3 terminus; the germline J gene supplies the remainder. The rearrangement links TRBV4-1 to TRBJ1-2; 10 bases map to TRBD1. J lost 4 bases, V lost 0 bases, and 5 bases had no gene match. Germline V gene sequence: CDR1 MGHRA, CDR2 YSYEKL. The CDR3 loop spans 16 amino acids. CDR3 DNA (partial): TGCGCCAGCAGCCAAGAAGACAGGGGGCTGGGCTATGGC. Translated, it gives CASSQEDRGLGYG. The complete CDR3 sequence is CASSQEDRGLGYGYTF.

As concerns this clone: The read ends 3 residues shy of where the CDR3 ends; the end is completed using the germline J gene. This rearrangement joins TRBV7-6 to TRBJ2-1; a weak D match, TRBD2 (6 bases). CDR1 is SGHVS and CDR2 is FNYEAQ in the germline V gene. CDR3 length equals 14 residues. V gave up 5 bases and J gave up 4 bases, with 12 bases separating them. CDR3: CASSPTSFYNEQFF. CDR3 DNA, as far as it was read: TGTGCCAGCAGCCCTACTAGCTTTTACAATGAG.

As to this clone: Sequencing ends 3 residues short of the CDR3 end; the germline J gene provides the rest. The V gene is TRBV5-5, the J gene TRBJ2-5; TRBD1 matches 9 bases. The CDR3 contains 13 residues. The V and J ends lost 5 bases and 5 bases, in that order; junction bases with no gene match: 4. Germline V CDR1 and CDR2: SGHKS, YYEKEE (reference sequence). CDR3: CASSKDRGETQYF. The sequenced CDR3 bases are TGTGCCAGCAGTAAGGACAGGGGTGAGACC. Full variable domain (missing parts from reference TRBV5-5 and TRBJ2-5): DAGVTQSPTHLIKTRGQQVTLRCSPISGHKSVSWYQQVLGQGPQFIFQYYEKEERGRGNFPDRFSARQFPNYSSELNVNALLLGDSALYLCASSKDRGETQYFGPGTRLLVL.

In regard to this clone: Read sequence stops 3 residues before the CDR3 end, and the germline J gene provides the missing end. The sample holds other DNA sequences that translate to the same CDR3. The chain combines TRBV13 with TRBJ1-3, with a possible D match to TRBD1 (5 bases). Germline V CDR1 and CDR2: PRHDT, FYEKMQ (reference sequence). This CDR3 comprises 14 residues. Trimming pared 5 bases from V and 2 bases from J, leaving 10 bases between. CDR3 sequence: CASSLGRAGNTIYF. The sequenced part of the CDR3 DNA is TGTGCCAGCAGCCTCGGCAGGGCTGGAAACACC.

Details on this clone: The CDR3 end lies 3 residues beyond the end of the read and is filled in from the germline J gene. This rearrangement joins TRBV4-1 to TRBJ2-3, with D perhaps matching TRBD2 (5 bases). Trimming took 3 bases from V and 2 from J, leaving 12 bases between them. The CDR3 contains 15 residues. Germline values: CDR1 MGHRA, CDR2 YSYEKL. CDR3: CASSQDWASTDTQYF. The CDR3 DNA, read in part, is TGCGCCAGCAGCCAGGACTGGGCTTCCACAGATACG.

On this clone itself: Read sequence stops 3 residues before the CDR3 end, and the germline J gene provides the missing end. The chain combines TRBV5-1 with TRBJ1-2; TRBD1 might be the D (6 bases). There are 18 residues in the CDR3. In germline, CDR1 is SGHRS, CDR2 YFSETQ. V lost 4 bases and J lost 3, with 25 bases in between. CDR3 DNA (partial): TGCGCCAGCAGCCATCTACAGGGAGTTGACCCACTTGACTATGGC. It codes for CASSHLQGVDPLDYG. In full, the CDR3 is CASSHLQGVDPLDYGYTF.

In the case of this clone: An end of the junction differs from the germline gene, which may be a read error. The read halts 3 residues ahead of the CDR3 end, with the missing end drawn from the germline J gene. The gene calls are TRBV7-7 and TRBJ2-3, with TRBD2 matching over 8 bases. Germline values: CDR1 SSHAT, CDR2 FNYEAQ (reference sequence). The CDR3 sequence is 16 residues long. This chain's CDR3 is CASSLVPAGVAETQYF. The CDR3 bases that were read are TGTGCCAGCAGCTTAGTTCCAGCGGGAGTGGCAGAGACG.

In regard to this clone: The junction departs from the called germline gene at one end, perhaps through a read error. Read coverage stops 3 residues before the CDR3 terminus; the germline J gene supplies the remainder. The chain has TRBV18 and TRBJ2-1; possible D gene TRBD2, 6 bases. The CDR3 is 15 amino acids. Germline V gives CDR1 KGHSH, CDR2 LQKENI. CDR3 residues: CATSPRDSYYNEQFF. CDR3 bases read: TGTGCCACCTCACCACGGGACTCCTACTACAATGAG.